These 11 T cell receptor beta chains were sequenced from one sample in a study of cytomegalovirus exposure and HLA in healthy donors. The PCR ran on 60 Vbeta and 13 Jbeta primers. Profiling relied on immunoSEQ multiplex PCR, and the TCRdb table lists in-frame clones only, not all of them. The table has 190,000 or so clones, 82% seen once. Input material: PBMCs. These receptors came from a boy aged 2 to 10 in good health and CMV-seronegative.

This chain connects TRBV4-1 to TRBJ1-4; D possibly corresponds to TRBD1 (6 bases). Germline CDR1 MGHRA, CDR2 YSYEKL. The CDR3 has 14 residues. Trimming pared 6 bases from V and 8 bases from J, leaving 16 bases between. CDR3 amino acids: CASRTGSGEEKLFF. The CDR3, as DNA: TGCGCCAGCAGAACAGGGTCGGGTGAAGAAAAACTGTTTTTT.

The genes are TRBV10-3 and TRBJ2-7; a possible D gene is TRBD2 (5 bases). The CDR3 is 14 amino acids. The germline gives CDR1 ENHRY, CDR2 SYGVKD. V shed 8 bases and J shed 3 bases, with 17 bases lying between them. CDR3 bases: TGTGCCATCTCACGGACTTCCCTTAACTACGAGCAGTACTTC. Translated: CAISRTSLNYEQYF.

For the CDR3, the DNA is TGTGCCAGCAGCTTAGATCACGGACAGGGGGGGGAAGCTTTCTTT. Encoded protein: CASSLDHGQGGEAFF. The genes are TRBV11-2 and TRBJ1-1; 10 bases are a match to TRBD1. The CDR3 runs 15 residues. V lost 0 bases and J lost 8; bases outside the gene matches: 6. Germline V lookup: CDR1 SGHAT, CDR2 FQNNGV.

The chain employs TRBV15 and TRBJ2-5; 9 bases map to TRBD2. J lost 4 bases, V lost 1 base, and 1 base had no gene match. The CDR3 runs to 14 residues. CDR1 is LNHNV and CDR2 is YYDKDF in the germline V gene (reference sequence). CDR3 in amino acids: CATSRGRGGETQYF. The CDR3, as DNA: TGTGCCACCAGCAGAGGGCGGGGGGGAGAGACCCAGTACTTC.

This chain connects TRBV7-8 to TRBJ2-7; perhaps TRBD1 as D (6 bases). The germline V and J ends were trimmed by 7 bases and 0 bases, with 13 bases remaining between them. CDR3 length: 14 amino acids. The germline gives CDR1 SGHVS, CDR2 FQNEAQ. The CDR3 loop is CASTVRDTSYEQYF. CDR3 DNA sequence: TGTGCCAGCACCGTACGGGACACCTCCTACGAGCAGTACTTC.

This clone was recorded once. The chain has TRBV2 and TRBJ2-1; TRBD2 is a possible D gene (6 bases). V was trimmed by 8 bases and J by 4 bases, leaving 18 bases between them. The CDR3 covers 15 residues. Germline CDR1 SNHLY, CDR2 FYNNEI. CDR3 in amino acids: CASGGSLGGYNEQFF. CDR3 nucleotides: TGTGCCAGCGGTGGGTCGTTGGGGGGATACAATGAGCAGTTCTTC.

This clone has a single count. V gene TRBV19 combines with J gene TRBJ2-7; D unresolved. The CDR3 is 14 residues long. From germline, CDR1 is LNHDA and CDR2 SQIVND (reference sequence). V was pared by 3 bases and J by 0 bases, with 9 bases between. CDR3 bases: TGTGCCAGTAGTATTGTGAGTTCCTCCTACGAGCAGTACTTC. Its translation: CASSIVSSSYEQYF.

The rearrangement uses TRBV6-5 and TRBJ2-7; 9 bases are a match to TRBD1. Germline V lookup: CDR1 MNHEY, CDR2 SVGAGI. The CDR3 has 15 residues. V trimming: 6 bases; J trimming: 2 bases; junction bases outside the gene matches: 8. The CDR3 nucleotides are TGTGCCAGCAGCCAGAACCGGGACAGGGCCTACGAGCAGTACTTC. It translates to CASSQNRDRAYEQYF.

The chain recombines TRBV7-3 with TRBJ1-1; the D gene is possibly TRBD1 (6 bases). The CDR3 runs to 13 residues. The V gene lost 5 bases and the J gene lost 8 bases, with 15 bases spanning the gap. CDR1 is SGHTA and CDR2 is FQGTGA in the germline V gene. DNA for the CDR3: TGTGCCAGCAGCCCCGCGGGGGGGCGGGAAGCTTTCTTT. This codes for CASSPAGGREAFF. The full variable domain, rest sourced from reference TRBV7-3 and TRBJ1-1, is GAGVSQTPSNKVTEKGKYVELRCDPISGHTALYWYRQSLGQGPEFLIYFQGTGAADDSGLPNDRFFAVRPEGSVSTLKIQRTERGDSAVYLCASSPAGGREAFFGQGTRLTVV.

The CDR3 here is CASSPRAGTVPDTQYF. CDR3 coding DNA: TGTGCCAGCAGCCCTAGAGCCGGGACAGTTCCAGATACGCAGTATTTT. The rearrangement uses TRBV7-6 and TRBJ2-3, with 7 nucleotides matching TRBD1. The germline V gene encodes CDR1 SGHVS and CDR2 FNYEAQ. Trimming cost V 5 bases and J 4 bases; bases outside gene matches: 12. CDR3 length: 16 amino acids.

J is TRBJ1-6 and V is TRBV5-1; the match to TRBD1 covers 7 bases. Germline values: CDR1 SGHRS, CDR2 YFSETQ. The CDR3 is 12 amino acids. Trimming took 5 bases from V and 14 from J; bases not matched to a gene: 7. For the CDR3, the DNA is TGCGCCAGCAGTACGGACAGGCTGGCCCTCCACTTT. Its protein is CASSTDRLALHF.